The 3 T cell receptor beta chains listed next were all sequenced from one sample in a study of human T cells and chemical hapten exposure. TCRdb fed the RACE reads into MiXCR, producing one record per CDR3 protein. The sample includes about 56,000 distinct CDR3 sequences, approximately 9.3% seen only once; the top ten take about 14%. The time point here: patch test 1, 2 weeks after DPC sensitization. Described treatment: therapeutic diphenylcyclopropenone sensitization with weekly scalp DPC. The source was whole blood, collected in connection with sensitization to the hapten diphenylcyclopropenone (DPC). All receptors derive from a woman aged 40-49 years with alopecia areata. Some clones in this sample may be carry-over from other donors' samples.

The rearrangement links TRBV5-1 to TRBJ2-5; D remains ambiguous. Germline assignment: CDR1 SGHRS and CDR2 YFSETQ. The V end lost 0 bases, the J end lost 1 base, and 10 bases lay between the germline ends. The CDR3 runs to 15 residues. The CDR3 loop is CASSLAIGPQETQYF. CDR3 in DNA: TGCGCCAGCAGCTTGGCTATTGGGCCCCAAGAGACCCAGTACTTC.

This clonotype was counted ten times or more. The chain links TRBV6-2 or TRBV6-3 to TRBJ2-1, with 8 positions matching TRBD1. V shed 4 bases and J 2 bases; nucleotides not matched to a gene: 4. The germline V gene encodes CDR1 MNHEY and CDR2 SVGEGT. The CDR3 runs 15 residues. The DNA of the CDR3 is TGTGCCAGCAGTTTGGGACAGGTTACCTACAATGAGCAGTTCTTC. Residues: CASSLGQVTYNEQFF.

This clonotype was counted at least ten times. The chain combines TRBV6-4 with TRBJ2-1; 10 nucleotides match TRBD2. Germline values: CDR1 MRHNA, CDR2 SNTAGT. CDR3 length equals 14 residues. J was trimmed by 8 bases and V by 5 bases; bases with no gene match: 6. DNA of the CDR3: TGTGCCAGCAGTTCCGATAGCGGGGGGTATGAGCAGTTCTTC. It codes for CASSSDSGGYEQFF.